This TCR beta chain was observed in a study of pediatric ulcerative colitis. Study-level points and caveats: In rectum, acute severe colitis had expanded clones and less diversity. Substantially fewer templates came from a couple of patients' blood samples.

Details on this clone: The target antigen is unknown.

The CDR3 totals 16 residues. CDR1 and CDR2 (germline): GTSNPN, SVGIG (reference sequence). Sequencing was performed with immunoSEQ multiplex PCR; in TCRdb, only in-frame clones are kept and a portion is missing. The repertoire holds fewer than 40,000 clones, with 82% as singletons. The rearrangement joins TRBV30 to TRBJ2-5; D might be TRBD2 (7 bases). The tail of the sequence fits TRBJ2-7 better, so the J call may be wrong. The sequence came from a boy younger than 18 with severe ulcerative colitis. Sequencing was done on a sample of blood. The CDR3 protein is CAWSLPSRGARYEQYF. The CDR3 bases are TGTGCCTGGAGCTTACCCTCCCGGGGGGCCCGGTACGAGCAGTACTTC.